A single T cell receptor (beta chain) is shown here with its context. This specimen belongs to a study of T cell responses to AZD1222 COVID-19 vaccine. Libraries were prepared by immunoSEQ multiplex PCR; TCRdb keeps only in-frame clonotypes and omits some of them. The sample has approximately 130,000 clones; 93% are singletons. CDR1 and CDR2 from the germline V gene are MNHEY and SMNVEV (reference sequence). This CDR3 is 15 amino acids long. Trimming shortened V by 4 bases and J by 3 bases, and 16 bases separated the two germline ends. The sample was peripheral blood, taken on day 0 of AZD1222 vaccination. The chain has TRBV27 and TRBJ2-7; D call uncertain. This sequence originates from an adult in good health. This CDR3 reads CASSSTPLLNYEQYF. The CDR3 DNA reads as TGTGCCAGCAGTTCCACGCCCCTGTTGAACTACGAGCAGTACTTC.